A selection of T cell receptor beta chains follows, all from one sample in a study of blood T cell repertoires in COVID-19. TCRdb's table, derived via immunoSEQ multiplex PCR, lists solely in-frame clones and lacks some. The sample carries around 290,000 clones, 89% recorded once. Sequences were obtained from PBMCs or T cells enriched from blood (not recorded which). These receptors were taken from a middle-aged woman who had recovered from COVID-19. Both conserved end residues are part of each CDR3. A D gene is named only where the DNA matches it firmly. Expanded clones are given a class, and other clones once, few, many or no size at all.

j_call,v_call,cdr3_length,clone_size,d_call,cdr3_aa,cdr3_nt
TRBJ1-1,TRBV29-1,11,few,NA,CSAGQNTEAFF,TGCAGCGCGGGACAGAACACTGAAGCTTTCTTT
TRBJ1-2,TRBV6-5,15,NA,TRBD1,CASRLTGGWGYGYTF,TGTGCCAGCAGACTTACAGGGGGCTGGGGCTATGGCTACACCTTC
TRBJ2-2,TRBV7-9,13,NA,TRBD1,CASSRPRGQGLVF,TGTGCCAGCAGCCGACCGCGGGGACAGGGACTTGTTTTT
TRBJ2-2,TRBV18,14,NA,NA,CASSPSSRTGELFF,TGTGCCAGCTCACCGAGTAGTCGAACCGGGGAGCTGTTTTTT
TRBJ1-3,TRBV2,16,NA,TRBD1,CASSERGPRSGNTIYF,TGTGCCAGCAGTGAAAGGGGGCCCCGCTCTGGAAACACCATATATTTT
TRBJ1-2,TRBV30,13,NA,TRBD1,CAWSQGQYYGYTF,TGTGCCTGGAGTCAGGGACAGTACTATGGCTACACCTTC
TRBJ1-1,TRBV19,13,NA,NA,CASSPQGNTEAFF,TGTGCCAGTAGTCCGCAGGGGAACACTGAAGCTTTCTTT
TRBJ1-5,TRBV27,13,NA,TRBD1,CASSMDREQPQHF,TGTGCCAGCAGTATGGACAGGGAACAGCCCCAGCATTTT
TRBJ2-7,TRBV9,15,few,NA,CASSPIPGSSYEQYF,TGTGCCAGCAGCCCCATTCCGGGTAGCTCCTACGAGCAGTACTTC
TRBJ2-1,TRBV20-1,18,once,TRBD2,CSASGGLAGVFSYNEQFF,TGCAGTGCTAGTGGGGGACTAGCGGGAGTCTTCTCCTACAATGAGCAGTTCTTC
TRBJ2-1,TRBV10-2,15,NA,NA,CASSEPGRSYNEQFF,TGCGCCAGCAGTGAGCCGGGGAGGTCCTACAATGAGCAGTTCTTC
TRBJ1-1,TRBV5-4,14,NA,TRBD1,CASSLDRGRTEAFF,TGTGCCAGCAGCTTAGACAGGGGGCGGACTGAAGCTTTCTTT
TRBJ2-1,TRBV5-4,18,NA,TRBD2,CASSLAVAGVGSYNEQFF,TGTGCCAGCAGCTTAGCAGTAGCGGGGGTAGGGTCCTACAATGAGCAGTTCTTC